This entry is about one TCR beta chain. Its antigen remains unidentified. The record originates from a study of T cell responses to AZD1222 COVID-19 vaccine. V lost 4 bases, J lost 4 bases, and 22 bases lay in between. Per germline, CDR1 SNHLY and CDR2 FYNNEI. The CDR3 runs to 17 residues. Generated by immunoSEQ multiplex PCR, the TCRdb table keeps only in-frame clones and is missing some. The sample has under 150,000 clones, nearly 90% seen once. Study-wide points: Possibly, clonal diversity was underestimated; donors were largely white British and included more females. In the spike-specific TCR repertoire, nearly half reportedly target unmutated variant regions.

The starting material was peripheral blood, obtained 28 days after the second AZD1222 dose. The sequence derives from an adult who received the AZD1222 COVID-19 vaccine. The rearrangement links TRBV2 to TRBJ1-2; D is possibly TRBD1 (5 bases). The CDR3 sequence: CASSVRLIGDGVYGYTF. As DNA, the CDR3 is TGTGCCAGCAGTGTTCGTCTTATAGGGGACGGGGTCTATGGCTACACCTTC.